This T cell receptor (beta chain) was identified in a study of cytotoxic CD8 clonotypes in ibrutinib-treated CLL. CDR1 and CDR2 from the germline V gene are LGHNA and YSLEER. This CDR3 has 17 residues. With V trimmed by 0 bases and J by 0 bases, 4 bases remained unmatched. Libraries were prepared by immunoSEQ multiplex PCR; TCRdb keeps only in-frame clonotypes and omits some of them. Of around 20,000 clones in the sample, approximately 72% were seen once. This chain links TRBV4-3 with TRBJ2-3, with 9 bases that match TRBD2. The source of this sequence is a human donor with chronic lymphocytic leukemia. The source was PBMCs, collected before ibrutinib treatment. CDR3 residues: CASSQDLSGGSTDTQYF. The DNA for the CDR3 is TGCGCCAGCAGCCAAGATCTTAGCGGGGGAAGCACAGATACGCAGTATTTT.